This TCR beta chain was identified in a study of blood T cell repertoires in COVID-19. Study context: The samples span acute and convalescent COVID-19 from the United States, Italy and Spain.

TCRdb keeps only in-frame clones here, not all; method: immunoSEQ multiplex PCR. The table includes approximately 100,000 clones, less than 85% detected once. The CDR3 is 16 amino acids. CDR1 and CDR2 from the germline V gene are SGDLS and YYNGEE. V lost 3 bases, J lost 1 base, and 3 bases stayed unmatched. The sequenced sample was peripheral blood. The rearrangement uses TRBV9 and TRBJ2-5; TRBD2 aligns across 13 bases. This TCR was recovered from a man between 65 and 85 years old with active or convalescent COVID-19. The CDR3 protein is CASSGRLAGGQETQYF. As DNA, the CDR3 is TGTGCCAGCAGCGGGAGACTAGCGGGGGGCCAAGAGACCCAGTACTTC.